These T cell receptor beta chains were read from a single sample in a study of shared clonotypes between healthy human individuals. The table came from immunoSEQ multiplex PCR; TCRdb's copy has only in-frame clones and leaves some out. Found here are a few million clones, approximately 94% of them singletons; the top ten hold over 0.12%. The specimen was naive CD4+ T cells sorted from blood. These receptors were obtained from a man aged 18-30 years in good health. Each CDR3 is given with its conserved first and last residue. Fields, in order: CDR3 protein, CDR3 DNA, V gene, J gene, D gene, clone size. A D gene is named only where the DNA matches it firmly. Clone size is given for some rows only: seen once, a few or many times, or a class if the clone is expanded.

CDR3aa: CAISASNYEQYF; CDR3nt: TGTGCCATCAGTGCGTCGAACTACGAGCAGTACTTC; v_gene: TRBV10-3; j_gene: TRBJ2-7; d_gene: -; abundance: -
CDR3aa: CASSWTGKESYTF; CDR3nt: TGTGCCAGCAGTTGGACAGGGAAAGAAAGCTACACCTTC; v_gene: TRBV6-6; j_gene: TRBJ1-2; d_gene: TRBD1; abundance: -
CDR3aa: CASSSIAGATYEQYF; CDR3nt: TGTGCCAGCAGCTCCATAGCGGGAGCGACCTACGAGCAGTACTTC; v_gene: TRBV11-2; j_gene: TRBJ2-7; d_gene: TRBD2; abundance: once
CDR3aa: CASSRTGGDYGYTF; CDR3nt: TGTGCCAGCAGCCGTACAGGGGGGGACTATGGCTACACCTTC; v_gene: TRBV6-5; j_gene: TRBJ1-2; d_gene: TRBD1; abundance: -
CDR3aa: CASSRQGGAGETQYF; CDR3nt: TGTGCCAGCAGCCGACAGGGGGGCGCTGGTGAGACCCAGTACTTC; v_gene: TRBV7-2; j_gene: TRBJ2-5; d_gene: TRBD1; abundance: -
CDR3aa: CASSFQGSNQPQHF; CDR3nt: TGTGCCAGCAGCTTTCAGGGTAGCAATCAGCCCCAGCATTTT; v_gene: TRBV7-9; j_gene: TRBJ1-5; d_gene: -; abundance: few
CDR3aa: CASRGQGDQETQYF; CDR3nt: TGCGCCAGCAGGGGACAGGGAGACCAAGAGACCCAGTACTTC; v_gene: TRBV5-1; j_gene: TRBJ2-5; d_gene: TRBD1; abundance: -
CDR3aa: CAEGHQETQYF; CDR3nt: TGTGCAGAAGGCCACCAAGAGACCCAGTACTTC; v_gene: TRBV30; j_gene: TRBJ2-5; d_gene: -; abundance: -
CDR3aa: CAGRGQGLGTGELFF; CDR3nt: TGTGCCGGACGGGGGCAGGGCCTAGGCACCGGGGAGCTGTTTTTT; v_gene: TRBV6-1; j_gene: TRBJ2-2; d_gene: -; abundance: -
CDR3aa: CASSDVLDRDNSPLHF; CDR3nt: TGTGCCAGCAGCGATGTATTGGACAGGGATAATTCACCCCTCCACTTT; v_gene: TRBV9; j_gene: TRBJ1-6; d_gene: TRBD1; abundance: -
CDR3aa: CASSSQQGTGELFF; CDR3nt: TGTGCCAGCAGCTCACAACAGGGAACCGGGGAGCTGTTTTTT; v_gene: TRBV11-2; j_gene: TRBJ2-2; d_gene: -; abundance: -
CDR3aa: CASSLGGGTDYGYTF; CDR3nt: TGCGCCAGCAGCTTGGGTGGGGGGACCGACTATGGCTACACCTTC; v_gene: TRBV5-1; j_gene: TRBJ1-2; d_gene: -; abundance: once
CDR3aa: CAISGETSGRSNEQFF; CDR3nt: TGTGCCATCAGCGGGGAAACTAGCGGGAGGAGCAATGAGCAGTTCTTC; v_gene: TRBV10-3; j_gene: TRBJ2-1; d_gene: TRBD2; abundance: -
CDR3aa: CATHGDRGTYGYTF; CDR3nt: TGTGCCACTCACGGGGACAGGGGTACATATGGCTACACCTTC; v_gene: TRBV10-3; j_gene: TRBJ1-2; d_gene: TRBD1; abundance: -
CDR3aa: CASSYLGGSNQPQHF; CDR3nt: TGTGCCAGCAGTTACCTGGGGGGTAGCAATCAGCCCCAGCATTTT; v_gene: TRBV6-5; j_gene: TRBJ1-5; d_gene: -; abundance: -
CDR3aa: CASSPDIGIYEQYF; CDR3nt: TGTGCCAGCAGCCCGGACATCGGAATCTACGAGCAGTACTTC; v_gene: TRBV27; j_gene: TRBJ2-7; d_gene: -; abundance: once
CDR3aa: CASSLAGGDSGNTIYF; CDR3nt: TGCGCCAGCAGCTTGGCTGGGGGGGACTCTGGAAACACCATATATTTT; v_gene: TRBV5-1; j_gene: TRBJ1-3; d_gene: -; abundance: -
CDR3aa: CASSVGTGTVLEQYF; CDR3nt: TGTGCCAGCAGCGTAGGGACAGGAACCGTACTAGAGCAGTACTTC; v_gene: TRBV9; j_gene: TRBJ2-7; d_gene: TRBD1; abundance: -
CDR3aa: CASSFWPSGAGDTQYF; CDR3nt: TGTGCCAGCAGCTTTTGGCCTAGCGGGGCAGGGGATACGCAGTATTTT; v_gene: TRBV11-1; j_gene: TRBJ2-3; d_gene: TRBD2; abundance: -
CDR3aa: CASSRTSQSVNEQFF; CDR3nt: TGTGCCAGCAGCAGGACTAGCCAAAGTGTAAATGAGCAGTTCTTC; v_gene: TRBV9; j_gene: TRBJ2-1; d_gene: TRBD2; abundance: -
CDR3aa: CASSLGGTTYEQYF; CDR3nt: TGTGCCAGCAGCTTAGGGGGTACGACCTACGAGCAGTACTTC; v_gene: TRBV6-5; j_gene: TRBJ2-7; d_gene: -; abundance: -
CDR3aa: CASSLGLTDTQYF; CDR3nt: TGTGCCAGCAGTTTAGGGCTCACAGATACGCAGTATTTT; v_gene: TRBV27; j_gene: TRBJ2-3; d_gene: -; abundance: -